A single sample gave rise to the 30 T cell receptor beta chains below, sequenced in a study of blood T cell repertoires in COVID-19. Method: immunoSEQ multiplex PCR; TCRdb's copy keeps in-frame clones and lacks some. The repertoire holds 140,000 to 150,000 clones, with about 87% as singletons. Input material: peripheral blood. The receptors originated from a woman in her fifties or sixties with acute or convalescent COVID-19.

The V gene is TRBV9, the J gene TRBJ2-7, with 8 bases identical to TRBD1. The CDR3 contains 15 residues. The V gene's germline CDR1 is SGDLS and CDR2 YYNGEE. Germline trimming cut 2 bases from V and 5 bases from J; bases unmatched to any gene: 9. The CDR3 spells CASSVGQGQRDEQYF. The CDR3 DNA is TGTGCCAGCAGCGTCGGACAGGGCCAACGGGACGAGCAGTACTTC. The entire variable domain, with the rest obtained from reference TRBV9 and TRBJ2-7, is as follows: DSGVTQTPKHLITATGQRVTLRCSPRSGDLSVYWYQQSLDQGLQFLIQYYNGEERAKGNILERFSAQQFPDLHSELNLSSLELGDSALYFCASSVGQGQRDEQYFGPGTRLTVT.

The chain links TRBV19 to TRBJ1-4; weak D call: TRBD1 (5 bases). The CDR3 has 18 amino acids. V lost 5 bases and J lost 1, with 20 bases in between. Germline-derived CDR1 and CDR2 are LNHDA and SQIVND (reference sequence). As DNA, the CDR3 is TGTGCCAGTAGTCCCTGGGGGGGGATCGGCCTAACTAATGAAAAACTGTTTTTT. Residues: CASSPWGGIGLTNEKLFF.

CDR3 sequence: CASSQGRQETQYF. CDR3 sequence (DNA): TGCGCCAGCAGCCAAGGGCGGCAAGAGACCCAGTACTTC. This chain uses TRBV4-1 with TRBJ2-5; no firm D call. Trimming shortened V by 1 base and J by 2 bases, and 5 bases separated the two germline ends. Germline V gives CDR1 MGHRA, CDR2 YSYEKL. The CDR3 consists of 13 residues.

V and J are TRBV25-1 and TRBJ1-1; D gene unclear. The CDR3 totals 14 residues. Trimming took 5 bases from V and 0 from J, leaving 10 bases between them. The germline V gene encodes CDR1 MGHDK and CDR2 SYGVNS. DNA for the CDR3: TGTGCCAGCAGTCCACGGACTGTGAACACTGAAGCTTTCTTT. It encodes CASSPRTVNTEAFF. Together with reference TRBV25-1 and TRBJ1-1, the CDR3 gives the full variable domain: EADIYQTPRYLVIGTGKKITLECSQTMGHDKMYWYQQDPGMELHLIHYSYGVNSTEKGDLSSESTVSRIRTEHFPLTLESARPSHTSQYLCASSPRTVNTEAFFGQGTRLTVV.

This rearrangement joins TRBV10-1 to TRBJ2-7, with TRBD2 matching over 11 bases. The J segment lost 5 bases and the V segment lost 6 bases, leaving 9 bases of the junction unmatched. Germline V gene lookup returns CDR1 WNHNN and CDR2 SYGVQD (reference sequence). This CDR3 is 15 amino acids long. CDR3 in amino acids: CASREGVAGGDEQYF. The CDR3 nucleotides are TGCGCCAGCAGGGAGGGGGTAGCGGGAGGGGACGAGCAGTACTTC.

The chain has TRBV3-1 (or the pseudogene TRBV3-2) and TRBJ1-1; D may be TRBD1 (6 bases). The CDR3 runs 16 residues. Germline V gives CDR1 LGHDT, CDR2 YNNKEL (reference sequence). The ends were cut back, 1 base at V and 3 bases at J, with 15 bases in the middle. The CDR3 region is CASSQVWGGGYTEAFF. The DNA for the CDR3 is TGTGCCAGCAGCCAAGTGTGGGGGGGCGGGTACACTGAAGCTTTCTTT.

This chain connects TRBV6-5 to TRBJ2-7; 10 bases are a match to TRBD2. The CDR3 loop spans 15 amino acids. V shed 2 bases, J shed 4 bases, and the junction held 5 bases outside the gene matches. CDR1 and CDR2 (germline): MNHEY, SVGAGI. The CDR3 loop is CASSYVGLAQYEQYF. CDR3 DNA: TGTGCCAGCAGTTACGTGGGACTAGCGCAGTACGAGCAGTACTTC.

The CDR3 sequence: CASSLRTGGAIETQYF. The CDR3 DNA sequence: TGTGCCAGCAGCTTAAGGACCGGGGGGGCGATAGAGACCCAGTACTTC. The chain uses TRBV7-2 and TRBJ2-5; 8 positions agree with TRBD2. From germline, CDR1 is SGHTA and CDR2 FQGNSA. The CDR3 extends over 16 amino acids. V was clipped by 2 bases and J by 4 bases; unmatched bases: 9.

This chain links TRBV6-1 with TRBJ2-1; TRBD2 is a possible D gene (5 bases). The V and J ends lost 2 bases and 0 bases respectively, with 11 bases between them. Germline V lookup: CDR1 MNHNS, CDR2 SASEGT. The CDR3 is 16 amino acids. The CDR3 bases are TGTGCCAGCAGTGAAACGGACTCTTACTCCTACAATGAGCAGTTCTTC. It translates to CASSETDSYSYNEQFF.

For the CDR3, the DNA is TGTGCCAGCAGCCCGGGAAACACCATATATTTT. This codes for CASSPGNTIYF. The chain recombines TRBV4-2 with TRBJ1-3; D ambiguous. This CDR3 has 11 residues. Per the germline V gene, CDR1 is LGHNA and CDR2 is YNFKEQ. The V end was cut by 4 bases, the J end by 4 bases, with 2 bases between.

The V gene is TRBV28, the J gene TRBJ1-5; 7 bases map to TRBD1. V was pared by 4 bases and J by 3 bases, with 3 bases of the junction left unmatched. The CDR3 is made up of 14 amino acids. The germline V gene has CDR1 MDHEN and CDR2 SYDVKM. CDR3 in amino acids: CASSWDRTNQPQHF. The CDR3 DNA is TGTGCCAGCAGTTGGGACAGAACCAATCAGCCCCAGCATTTT.

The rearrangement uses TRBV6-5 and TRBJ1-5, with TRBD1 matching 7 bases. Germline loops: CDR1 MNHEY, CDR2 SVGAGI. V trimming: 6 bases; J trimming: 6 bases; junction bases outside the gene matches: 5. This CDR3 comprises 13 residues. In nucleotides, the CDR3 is TGTGCCAGCAGGCGACAGGGCGGTCAGCCCCAGCATTTT. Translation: CASRRQGGQPQHF.

CDR3 sequence: CASGDSVESTNTEAFF. The DNA of the CDR3 is TGTGCCAGCGGGGACAGCGTTGAATCCACGAACACTGAAGCTTTCTTT. The chain couples TRBV2 to TRBJ1-1; 7 bases are shared with TRBD1. The CDR3 extends over 16 amino acids. Germline loops: CDR1 SNHLY, CDR2 FYNNEI. Trimming cost V 8 bases and J 1 base; bases outside gene matches: 13.

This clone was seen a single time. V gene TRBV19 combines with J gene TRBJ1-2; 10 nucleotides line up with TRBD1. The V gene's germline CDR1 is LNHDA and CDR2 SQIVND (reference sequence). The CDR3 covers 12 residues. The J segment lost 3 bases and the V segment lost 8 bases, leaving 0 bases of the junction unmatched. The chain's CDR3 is CASGTGDYGYTF. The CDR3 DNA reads TGTGCCAGTGGGACAGGGGACTATGGCTACACCTTC.

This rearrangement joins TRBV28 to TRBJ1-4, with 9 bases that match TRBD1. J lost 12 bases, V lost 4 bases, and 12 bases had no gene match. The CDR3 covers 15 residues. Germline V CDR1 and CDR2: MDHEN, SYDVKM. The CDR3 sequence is CASSSPGQGRLELFF. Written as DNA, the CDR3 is TGTGCCAGCAGTTCTCCGGGACAGGGACGACTGGAACTGTTTTTT.

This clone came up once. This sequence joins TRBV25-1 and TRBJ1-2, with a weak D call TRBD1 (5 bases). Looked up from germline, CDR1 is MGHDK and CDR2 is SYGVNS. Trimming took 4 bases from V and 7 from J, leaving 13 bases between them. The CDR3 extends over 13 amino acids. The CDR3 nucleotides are TGTGCCAGCAGTGTCGGCTGGGGGGGTGGCTACACCTTC. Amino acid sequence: CASSVGWGGGYTF.

Written as DNA, the CDR3 is TGTGCCAGCAGTGAATGGGGGGCGAACACCGGGGAGCTGTTTTTT. Translating gives CASSEWGANTGELFF. The chain links TRBV25-1 to TRBJ2-2; possible D gene TRBD2, 6 bases. Trimming pared 1 base from V and 0 bases from J, leaving 6 bases between. Germline V gene sequence: CDR1 MGHDK, CDR2 SYGVNS. This CDR3 has 15 amino acids.

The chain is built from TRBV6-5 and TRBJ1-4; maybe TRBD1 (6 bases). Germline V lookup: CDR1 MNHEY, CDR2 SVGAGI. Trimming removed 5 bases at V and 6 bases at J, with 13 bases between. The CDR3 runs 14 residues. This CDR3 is CASSTTGSHEKLFF. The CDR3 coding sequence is TGTGCCAGCAGTACAACAGGGTCGCATGAAAAACTGTTTTTT.

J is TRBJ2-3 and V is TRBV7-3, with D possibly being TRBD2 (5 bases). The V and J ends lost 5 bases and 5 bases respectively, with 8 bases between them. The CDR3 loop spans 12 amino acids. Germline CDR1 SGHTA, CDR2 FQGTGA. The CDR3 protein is CASSGTRDTQYF. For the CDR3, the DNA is TGTGCCAGCAGCGGTACTAGAGATACGCAGTATTTT.

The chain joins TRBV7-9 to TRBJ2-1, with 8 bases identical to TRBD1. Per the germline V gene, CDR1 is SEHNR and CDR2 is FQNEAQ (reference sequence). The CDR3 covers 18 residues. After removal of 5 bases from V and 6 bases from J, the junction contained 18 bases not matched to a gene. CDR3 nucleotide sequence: TGTGCCAGCAGCGCTAGCGTTTCGGCCAGGGGGCCGGCCAATGAGCAGTTCTTC. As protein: CASSASVSARGPANEQFF.

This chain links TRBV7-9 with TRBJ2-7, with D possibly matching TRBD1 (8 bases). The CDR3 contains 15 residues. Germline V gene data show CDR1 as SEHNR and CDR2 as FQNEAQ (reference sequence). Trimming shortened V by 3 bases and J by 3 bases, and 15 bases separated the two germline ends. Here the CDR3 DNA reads TGTGCCAGCAGCTTTCGGACAGGGAGGGACTACGAGCAGTACTTC. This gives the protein CASSFRTGRDYEQYF.

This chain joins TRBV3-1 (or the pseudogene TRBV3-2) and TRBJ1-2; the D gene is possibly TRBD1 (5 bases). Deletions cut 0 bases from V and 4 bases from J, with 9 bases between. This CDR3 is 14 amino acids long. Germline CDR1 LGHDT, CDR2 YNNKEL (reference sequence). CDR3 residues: CASSQDGGSYGYTF. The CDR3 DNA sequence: TGTGCCAGCAGCCAAGATGGGGGGAGCTATGGCTACACCTTC.

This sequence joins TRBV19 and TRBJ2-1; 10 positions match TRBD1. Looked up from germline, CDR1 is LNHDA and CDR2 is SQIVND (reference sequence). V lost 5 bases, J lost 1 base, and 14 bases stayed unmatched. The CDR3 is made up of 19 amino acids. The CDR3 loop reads CASSAIPGQGSGSYNEQFF. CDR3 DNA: TGTGCCAGTAGTGCGATCCCGGGACAGGGGTCGGGATCCTACAATGAGCAGTTCTTC.

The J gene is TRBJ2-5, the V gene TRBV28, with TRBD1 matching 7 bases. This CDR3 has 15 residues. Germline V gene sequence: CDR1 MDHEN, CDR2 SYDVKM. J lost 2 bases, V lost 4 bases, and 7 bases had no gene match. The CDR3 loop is CASSSRDRTQETQYF. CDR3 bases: TGTGCCAGCAGTTCCCGGGACAGAACACAAGAGACCCAGTACTTC.

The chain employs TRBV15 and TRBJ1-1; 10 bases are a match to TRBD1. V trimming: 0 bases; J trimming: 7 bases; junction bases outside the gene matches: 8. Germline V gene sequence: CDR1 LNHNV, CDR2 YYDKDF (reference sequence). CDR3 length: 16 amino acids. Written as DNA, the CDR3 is TGTGCCACCAGCAGAGAAAGGGACAGGGGCCGGAATGAAGCTTTCTTT. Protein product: CATSRERDRGRNEAFF. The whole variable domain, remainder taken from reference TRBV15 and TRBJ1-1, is DAMVIQNPRYQVTQFGKPVTLSCSQTLNHNVMYWYQQKSSQAPKLLFHYYDKDFNNEADTPDNFQSRRPNTSFCFLDIRSPGLGDTAMYLCATSRERDRGRNEAFFGQGTRLTVV.

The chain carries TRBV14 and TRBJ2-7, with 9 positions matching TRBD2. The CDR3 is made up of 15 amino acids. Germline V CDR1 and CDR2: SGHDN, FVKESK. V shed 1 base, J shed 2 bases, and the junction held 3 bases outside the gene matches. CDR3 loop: CASSQGTSATYEQYF. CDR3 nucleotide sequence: TGTGCCAGCAGCCAAGGGACTAGCGCGACCTACGAGCAGTACTTC.

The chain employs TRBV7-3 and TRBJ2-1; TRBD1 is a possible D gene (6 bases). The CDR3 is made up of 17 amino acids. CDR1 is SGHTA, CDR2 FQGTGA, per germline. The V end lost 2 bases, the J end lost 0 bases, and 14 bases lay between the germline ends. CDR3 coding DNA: TGTGCCAGCAGCTTAGGTCAGGGGTCCTTCTCCTACAATGAGCAGTTCTTC. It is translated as CASSLGQGSFSYNEQFF. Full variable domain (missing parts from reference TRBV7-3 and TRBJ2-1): GAGVSQTPSNKVTEKGKYVELRCDPISGHTALYWYRQSLGQGPEFLIYFQGTGAADDSGLPNDRFFAVRPEGSVSTLKIQRTERGDSAVYLCASSLGQGSFSYNEQFFGPGTRLTVL.

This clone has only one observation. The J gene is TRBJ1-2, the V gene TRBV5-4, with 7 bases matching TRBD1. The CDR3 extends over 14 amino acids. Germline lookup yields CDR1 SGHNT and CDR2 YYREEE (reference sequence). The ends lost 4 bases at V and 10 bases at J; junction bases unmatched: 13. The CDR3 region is CASSGGQPTYPYTF. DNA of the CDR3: TGTGCCAGCAGCGGGGGACAGCCAACTTACCCCTACACCTTC.

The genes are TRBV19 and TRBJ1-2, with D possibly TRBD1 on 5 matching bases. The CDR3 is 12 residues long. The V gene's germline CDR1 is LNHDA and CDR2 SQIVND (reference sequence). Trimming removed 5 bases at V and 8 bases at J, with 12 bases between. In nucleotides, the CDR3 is TGTGCCAGTAGTGTGGGACTGGGGGGCTACACCTTC. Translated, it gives CASSVGLGGYTF. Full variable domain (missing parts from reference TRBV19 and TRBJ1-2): DGGITQSPKYLFRKEGQNVTLSCEQNLNHDAMYWYRQDPGQGLRLIYYSQIVNDFQKGDIAEGYSVSREKKESFPLTVTSAQKNPTAFYLCASSVGLGGYTFGSGTRLTVV.

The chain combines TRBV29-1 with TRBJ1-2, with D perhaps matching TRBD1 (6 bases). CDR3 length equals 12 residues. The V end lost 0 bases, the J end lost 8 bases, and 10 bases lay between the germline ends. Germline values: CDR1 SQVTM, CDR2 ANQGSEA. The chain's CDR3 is CSVEETGEGYTF. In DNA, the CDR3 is TGCAGCGTTGAAGAGACAGGAGAGGGCTACACCTTC.